This TCR beta chain originates from a study of blood T cell repertoires in COVID-19. Authors' processing steps: From reference gene primer amplification, estimates of nucleated cell counts were derived. Repertoires were generated with immunoSEQ multiplex PCR, while TCRdb's copy carries only in-frame clones and drops some. V and J calls plus clone size are reproduced from that table; the DNA served to infer D and trimming. Of just under 300,000 clones in the sample, around 84% were seen once. The V gene lost 1 base and the J gene lost 1 base, with 13 bases spanning the gap. This CDR3 comprises 16 residues. Germline V gives CDR1 LGHNA, CDR2 YNFKEQ.

The sequenced sample was peripheral blood. This chain joins TRBV4-2 and TRBJ1-2; tentatively, D is TRBD1 (6 bases). The clonotype comes from a man aged 65 to 79 with acute or convalescent COVID-19. The DNA of the CDR3 is TGTGCCAGCAGCCAAGGGACAGCAAGTTATAACTATGGCTACACCTTC. Protein sequence: CASSQGTASYNYGYTF.